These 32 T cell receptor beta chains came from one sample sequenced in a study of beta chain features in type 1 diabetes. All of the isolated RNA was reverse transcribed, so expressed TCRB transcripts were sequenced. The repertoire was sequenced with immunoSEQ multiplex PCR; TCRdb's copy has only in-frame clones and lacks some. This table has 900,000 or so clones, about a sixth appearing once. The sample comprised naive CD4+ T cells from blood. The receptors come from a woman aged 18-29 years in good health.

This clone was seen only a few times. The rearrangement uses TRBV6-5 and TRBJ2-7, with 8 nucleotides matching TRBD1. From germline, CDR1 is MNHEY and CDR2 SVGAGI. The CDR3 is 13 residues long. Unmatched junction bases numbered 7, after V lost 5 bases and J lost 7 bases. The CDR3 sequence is CASSKTGAGEQYF. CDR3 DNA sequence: TGTGCCAGCAGTAAGACAGGGGCTGGGGAGCAGTACTTC.

The DNA for the CDR3 is TGTGCCAGCAGTCCCCAACTAGCGGGAGTAGAGACCCAGTACTTC. Residues: CASSPQLAGVETQYF. This chain joins TRBV28 and TRBJ2-5; 11 nucleotides line up with TRBD2. The germline V gene encodes CDR1 MDHEN and CDR2 SYDVKM. The CDR3 loop spans 15 amino acids. V lost 5 bases, J lost 4 bases, and 6 bases stayed unmatched.

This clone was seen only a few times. CDR3 sequence: CASTIGYEQFF. The CDR3 bases are TGTGCCAGCACCATAGGGTATGAGCAGTTCTTC. V is TRBV7-2 and J is TRBJ2-1; no clear D. From germline, CDR1 is SGHTA and CDR2 FQGNSA. The CDR3 is 11 amino acids. Trimming took off 7 bases at V and 8 bases at J, with 9 bases between the two ends. Complete variable domain (other parts from reference TRBV7-2 and TRBJ2-1): GAGVSQSPSNKVTEKGKDVELRCDPISGHTALYWYRQSLGQGLEFLIYFQGNSAPDKSGLPSDRFSAERTGGSVSTLTIQRTQQEDSAVYLCASTIGYEQFFGPGTRLTVL.

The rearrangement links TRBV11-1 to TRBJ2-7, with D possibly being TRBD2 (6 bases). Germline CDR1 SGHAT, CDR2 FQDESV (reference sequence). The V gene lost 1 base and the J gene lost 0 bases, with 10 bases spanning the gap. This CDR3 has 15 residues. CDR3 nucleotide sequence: TGTGCCAGCAGCTTAGGGACTATTCACTCCTACGAGCAGTACTTC. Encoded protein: CASSLGTIHSYEQYF.

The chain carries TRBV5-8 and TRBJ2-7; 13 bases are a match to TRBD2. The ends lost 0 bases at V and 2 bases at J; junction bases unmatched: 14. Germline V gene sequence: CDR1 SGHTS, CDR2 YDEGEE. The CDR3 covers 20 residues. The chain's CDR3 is CASSLDVGGLAGTKPYEQYF. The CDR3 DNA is TGTGCCAGCAGCTTGGACGTCGGGGGACTAGCGGGAACCAAACCCTACGAGCAGTACTTC. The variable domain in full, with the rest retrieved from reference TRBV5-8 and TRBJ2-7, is EAGVTQSPTHLIKTRGQQATLRCSPISGHTSVYWYQQALGLGLQFLLWYDEGEERNRGNFPPRFSGRQFPNYSSELNVNALELEDSALYLCASSLDVGGLAGTKPYEQYFGPGTRLTVT.

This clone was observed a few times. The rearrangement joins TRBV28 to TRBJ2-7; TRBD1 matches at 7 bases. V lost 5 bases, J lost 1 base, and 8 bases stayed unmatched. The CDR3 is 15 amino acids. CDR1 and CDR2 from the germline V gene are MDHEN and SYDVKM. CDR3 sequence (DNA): TGTGCCAGCAGTACACCGGGGACAGCTTCCTACGAGCAGTACTTC. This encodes CASSTPGTASYEQYF.

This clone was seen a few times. The CDR3 loop is CASSNRLAGGHPPTDTQYF. The CDR3 nucleotides are TGTGCCAGCAGCAACCGACTAGCGGGGGGCCATCCCCCCACAGATACGCAGTATTTT. The V and J genes are TRBV5-4 and TRBJ2-3; 13 positions match TRBD2. The J segment lost 2 bases and the V segment lost 4 bases, leaving 13 bases of the junction unmatched. Germline-derived CDR1 and CDR2 are SGHNT and YYREEE (reference sequence). The CDR3 spans 19 residues.

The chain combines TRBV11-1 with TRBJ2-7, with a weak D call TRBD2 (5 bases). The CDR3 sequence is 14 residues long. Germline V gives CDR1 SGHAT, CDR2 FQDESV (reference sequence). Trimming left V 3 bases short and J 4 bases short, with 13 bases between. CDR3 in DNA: TGTGCCAGCAGCTTGGGAGTAGGGCCGTACGAGCAGTACTTC. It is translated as CASSLGVGPYEQYF.

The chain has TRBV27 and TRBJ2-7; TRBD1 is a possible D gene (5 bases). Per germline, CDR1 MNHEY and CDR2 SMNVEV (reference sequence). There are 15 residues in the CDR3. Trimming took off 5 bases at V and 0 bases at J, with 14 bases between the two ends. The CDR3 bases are TGTGCCAGCAGTCTAGACAGTCGATCCTCCTACGAGCAGTACTTC. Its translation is CASSLDSRSSYEQYF.

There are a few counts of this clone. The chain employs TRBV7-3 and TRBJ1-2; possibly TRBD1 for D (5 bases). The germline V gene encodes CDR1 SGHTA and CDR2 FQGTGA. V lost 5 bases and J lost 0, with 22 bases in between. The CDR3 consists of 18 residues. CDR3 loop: CASSKGTASPGANYGYTF. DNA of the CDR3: TGTGCCAGCAGCAAAGGGACGGCTTCCCCTGGAGCTAACTATGGCTACACCTTC.

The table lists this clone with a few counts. CDR3 sequence reads: CATSRSGNTEAFF. CDR3 in DNA: TGTGCCACCAGCAGGTCTGGAAACACTGAAGCTTTCTTT. The rearrangement links TRBV15 to TRBJ1-1, with D unclear. Germline CDR1 is LNHNV and CDR2 is YYDKDF (reference sequence). The ends were cut back, 3 bases at V and 2 bases at J, with 7 bases in the middle. CDR3 length: 13 residues.

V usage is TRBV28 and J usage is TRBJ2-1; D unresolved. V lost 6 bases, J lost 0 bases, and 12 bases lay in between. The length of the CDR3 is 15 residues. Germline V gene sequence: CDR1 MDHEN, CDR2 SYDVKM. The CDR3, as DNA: TGTGCCAGCAGCCGGGCAGGTAGCTCCTACAATGAGCAGTTCTTC. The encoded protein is CASSRAGSSYNEQFF.

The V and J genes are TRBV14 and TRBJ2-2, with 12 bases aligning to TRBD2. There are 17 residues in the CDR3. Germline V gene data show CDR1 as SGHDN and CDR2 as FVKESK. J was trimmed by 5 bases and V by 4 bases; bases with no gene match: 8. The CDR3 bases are TGTGCCAGCAGCCTTTCTAGCGGGAGGGCCCGAACCGGGGAGCTGTTTTTT. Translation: CASSLSSGRARTGELFF.

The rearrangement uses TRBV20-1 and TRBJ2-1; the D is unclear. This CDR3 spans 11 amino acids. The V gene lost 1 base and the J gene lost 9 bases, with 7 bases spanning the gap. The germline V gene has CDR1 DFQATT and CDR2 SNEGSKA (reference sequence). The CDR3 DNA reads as TGCAGTGCTAGAGTCAAGTTTGAGCAGTTCTTC. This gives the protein CSARVKFEQFF.

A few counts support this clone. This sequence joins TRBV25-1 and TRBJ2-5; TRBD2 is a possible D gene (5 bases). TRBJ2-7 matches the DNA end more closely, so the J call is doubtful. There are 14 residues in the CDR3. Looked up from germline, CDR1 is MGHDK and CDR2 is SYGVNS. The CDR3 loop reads CASSERGSLYEQYF. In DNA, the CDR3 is TGTGCCAGCAGTGAACGTGGGAGTTTGTACGAGCAGTACTTC.

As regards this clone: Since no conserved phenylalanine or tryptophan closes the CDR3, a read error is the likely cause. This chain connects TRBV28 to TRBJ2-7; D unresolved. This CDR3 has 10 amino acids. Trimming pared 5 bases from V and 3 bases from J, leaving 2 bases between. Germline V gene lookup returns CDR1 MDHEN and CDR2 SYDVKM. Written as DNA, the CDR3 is TGTGCCAGCAGTAACTACGAGCAGTACCTC. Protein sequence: CASSNYEQYL.

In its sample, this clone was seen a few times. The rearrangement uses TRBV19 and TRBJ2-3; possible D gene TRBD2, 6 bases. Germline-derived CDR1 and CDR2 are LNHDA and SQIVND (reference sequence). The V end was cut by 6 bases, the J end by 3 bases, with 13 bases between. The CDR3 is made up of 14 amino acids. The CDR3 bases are TGTGCCAGTAGCTACGGGGGATATACAGATACGCAGTATTTT. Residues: CASSYGGYTDTQYF.

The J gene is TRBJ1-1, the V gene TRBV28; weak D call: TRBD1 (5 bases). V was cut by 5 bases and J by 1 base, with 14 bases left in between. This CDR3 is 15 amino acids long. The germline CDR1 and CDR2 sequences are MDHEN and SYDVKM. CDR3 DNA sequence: TGTGCCAGCAGTACAGCCGCGGGGGGGAACACTGAAGCTTTCTTT. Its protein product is CASSTAAGGNTEAFF.

The CDR3 nucleotides read TGTGCCAGCAGTGAACTGGGGGGCGCGGATCCTGGCTACACCTTC. This codes for CASSELGGADPGYTF. The chain links TRBV2 to TRBJ1-2; tentatively, D is TRBD1 (6 bases). The CDR3 spans 15 residues. V lost 2 bases, J lost 7 bases, and 17 bases lay in between. Germline values: CDR1 SNHLY, CDR2 FYNNEI.

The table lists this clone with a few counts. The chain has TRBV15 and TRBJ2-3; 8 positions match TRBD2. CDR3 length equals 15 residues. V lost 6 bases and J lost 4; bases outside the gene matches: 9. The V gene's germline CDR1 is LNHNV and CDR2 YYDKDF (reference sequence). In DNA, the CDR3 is TGTGCCACCAGGGAGGGACTAGTAACCGCAGATACGCAGTATTTT. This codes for CATREGLVTADTQYF.

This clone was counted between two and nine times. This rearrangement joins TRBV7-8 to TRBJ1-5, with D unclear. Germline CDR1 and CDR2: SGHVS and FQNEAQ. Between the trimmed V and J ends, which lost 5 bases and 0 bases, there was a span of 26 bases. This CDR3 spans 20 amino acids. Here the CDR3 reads CASSRAPMGFDIYSNQPQHF. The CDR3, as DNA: TGTGCCAGCAGCCGAGCCCCAATGGGTTTTGATATTTATAGCAATCAGCCCCAGCATTTT.

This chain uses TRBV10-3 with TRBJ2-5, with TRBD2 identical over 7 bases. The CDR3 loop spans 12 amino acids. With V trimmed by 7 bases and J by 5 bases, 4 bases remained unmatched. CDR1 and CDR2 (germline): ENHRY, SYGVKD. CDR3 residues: CAIKGGAETQYF. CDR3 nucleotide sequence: TGTGCCATCAAGGGAGGGGCGGAGACCCAGTACTTC.

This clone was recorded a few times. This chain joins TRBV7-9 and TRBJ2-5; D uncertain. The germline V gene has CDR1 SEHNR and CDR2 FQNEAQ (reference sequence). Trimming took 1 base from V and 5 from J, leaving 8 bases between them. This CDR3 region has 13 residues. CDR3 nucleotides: TGTGCCAGCAGCTTAGATTTGGGGGAGACCCAGTACTTC. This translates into CASSLDLGETQYF.

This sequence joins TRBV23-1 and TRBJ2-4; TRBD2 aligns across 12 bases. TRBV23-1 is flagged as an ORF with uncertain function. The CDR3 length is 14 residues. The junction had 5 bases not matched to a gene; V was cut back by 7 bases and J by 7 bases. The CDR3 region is CASTSGRGENIQYF. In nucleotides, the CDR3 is TGCGCCAGCACTAGCGGGAGGGGCGAGAACATTCAGTACTTC.

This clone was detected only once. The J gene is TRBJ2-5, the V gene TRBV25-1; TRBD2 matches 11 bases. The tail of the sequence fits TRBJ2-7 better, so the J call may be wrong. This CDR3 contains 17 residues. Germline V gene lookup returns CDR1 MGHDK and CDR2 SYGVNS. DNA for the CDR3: TGTGCCAGCAGTCCCGACCGGGGGACTAGCGGATACTACGAGCAGTACTTC. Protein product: CASSPDRGTSGYYEQYF.

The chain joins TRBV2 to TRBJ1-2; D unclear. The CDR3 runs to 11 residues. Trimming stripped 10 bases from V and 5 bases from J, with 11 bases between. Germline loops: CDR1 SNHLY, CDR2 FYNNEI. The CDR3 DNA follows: TGTGCCACACAAAACGGGTATGGCTACACCTTC. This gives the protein CATQNGYGYTF.

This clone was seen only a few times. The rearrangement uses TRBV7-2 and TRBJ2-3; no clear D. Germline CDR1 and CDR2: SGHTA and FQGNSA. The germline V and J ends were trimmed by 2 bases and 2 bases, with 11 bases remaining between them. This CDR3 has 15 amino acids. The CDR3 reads CASSLLVGYTDTQYF. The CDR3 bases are TGTGCCAGCAGCTTATTGGTGGGGTACACAGATACGCAGTATTTT.

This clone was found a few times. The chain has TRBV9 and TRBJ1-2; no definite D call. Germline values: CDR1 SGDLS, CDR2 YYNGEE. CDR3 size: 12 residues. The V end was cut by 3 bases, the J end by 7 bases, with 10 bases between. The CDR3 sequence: CASSAPAVGYTF. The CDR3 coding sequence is TGTGCCAGCAGCGCCCCTGCGGTTGGCTACACCTTC.

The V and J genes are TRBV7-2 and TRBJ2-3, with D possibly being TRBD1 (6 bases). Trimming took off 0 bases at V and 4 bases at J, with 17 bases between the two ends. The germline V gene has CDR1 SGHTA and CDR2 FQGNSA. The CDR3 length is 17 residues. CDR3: CASSLAVQSHRADTQYF. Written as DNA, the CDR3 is TGTGCCAGCAGCTTAGCAGTTCAGTCACACAGGGCAGATACGCAGTATTTT.

The CDR3 DNA follows: TGTGCCAGTACCATCGGAGGAAACACCGGGGAGCTGTTTTTT. This gives the protein CASTIGGNTGELFF. This sequence joins TRBV19 and TRBJ2-2; a possible D gene is TRBD2 (5 bases). The germline V and J ends were trimmed by 7 bases and 2 bases, with 11 bases remaining between them. CDR1 and CDR2 (germline): LNHDA, SQIVND (reference sequence). CDR3 length: 14 residues.

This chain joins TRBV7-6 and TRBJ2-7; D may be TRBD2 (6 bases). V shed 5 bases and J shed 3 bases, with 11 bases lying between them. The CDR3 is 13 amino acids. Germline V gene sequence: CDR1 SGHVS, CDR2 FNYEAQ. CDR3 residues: CASSRGLNYEQYF. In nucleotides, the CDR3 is TGTGCCAGCAGCCGGGGACTGAACTACGAGCAGTACTTC.

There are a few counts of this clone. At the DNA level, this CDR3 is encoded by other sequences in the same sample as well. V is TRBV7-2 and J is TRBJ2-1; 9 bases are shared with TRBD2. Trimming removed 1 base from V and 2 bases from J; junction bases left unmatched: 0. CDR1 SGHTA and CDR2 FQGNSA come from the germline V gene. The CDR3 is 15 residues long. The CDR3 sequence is CASSLGLAAYNEQFF. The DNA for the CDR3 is TGTGCCAGCAGCTTAGGACTAGCGGCCTACAATGAGCAGTTCTTC.